The 21 T cell receptor beta chains listed next were all sequenced from one sample in a study of Ad26.COV2.S vaccination and SARS-CoV-2 variants. Using immunoSEQ multiplex PCR, the repertoire was profiled, and TCRdb retains in-frame clones only, with some absent. The table shows 300,000 to 500,000 clones, with approximately 91% occurring only once. Treatment meaning: about 20 received Ad26.COV2.S at low or high dose, single or two shots; 5 received placebo; per-sample allocation not given. Samples came from day 63 after the first vaccine or placebo injection. This material consisted of peripheral blood, taken in a trial of Ad26.COV2.S vaccine versus placebo. These receptors came from a person between 18 and 60 years old who received the Ad26.COV2.S COVID-19 vaccine or a placebo.

V is TRBV27 and J is TRBJ1-1; possible D gene TRBD1, 6 bases. This CDR3 comprises 15 residues. V lost 7 bases and J lost 1, with 16 bases in between. Looked up from germline, CDR1 is MNHEY and CDR2 is SMNVEV (reference sequence). CDR3 amino acids: CASNTQGSGNTEAFF. The CDR3 DNA reads as TGTGCCAGCAATACACAGGGAAGCGGGAACACTGAAGCTTTCTTT.

The rearrangement uses TRBV18 and TRBJ2-7; 10 bases map to TRBD1. The CDR3 extends over 15 amino acids. With 0 bases clipped from V and 4 bases from J, the junction kept 3 bases outside the gene matches. Germline CDR1 reads KGHSH; CDR2 reads LQKENI. In nucleotides, the CDR3 is TGTGCCAGCTCACCACCGGGACAGGGGATTTACGAGCAGTACTTC. It specifies CASSPPGQGIYEQYF. The full variable domain, its missing parts supplied by reference TRBV18 and TRBJ2-7, is NAGVMQNPRHLVRRRGQEARLRCSPMKGHSHVYWYRQLPEEGLKFMVYLQKENIIDESGMPKERFSAEFPKEGPSILRIQQVVRGDSAAYFCASSPPGQGIYEQYFGPGTRLTVT.

The V gene is TRBV5-6, the J gene TRBJ1-6, with D uncertain. This CDR3 has 12 residues. V was clipped by 4 bases and J by 13 bases, with 12 bases between them. The germline CDR1 and CDR2 sequences are SGHDT and YYEEEE. CDR3 sequence: CASSPGTRPLHF. The CDR3 region has the DNA TGTGCCAGCAGCCCCGGCACCCGGCCCCTCCACTTT.

The chain uses TRBV4-1 and TRBJ2-4; D remains ambiguous. Trimming took 0 bases from V and 0 from J, leaving 15 bases between them. Germline V lookup: CDR1 MGHRA, CDR2 YSYEKL. The CDR3 contains 18 residues. The CDR3 spells CASSQDLRRELAKNIQYF. DNA for the CDR3: TGCGCCAGCAGCCAAGATCTTCGCCGAGAACTAGCCAAAAACATTCAGTACTTC.

The rearrangement joins TRBV3-1 (or the pseudogene TRBV3-2) to TRBJ2-3; tentative D call: TRBD1 (8 bases). The CDR3 totals 15 residues. The V end was cut by 4 bases, the J end by 5 bases, with 16 bases between. The V gene's germline CDR1 is LGHDT and CDR2 YNNKEL (reference sequence). For the CDR3, the DNA is TGTGCCAGCAGCCGTGGACAGGGCGGGGGAGATACGCAGTATTTT. Translating gives CASSRGQGGGDTQYF.

The chain combines TRBV7-6 with TRBJ2-4, with a weak D call TRBD1 (6 bases). The CDR3 sequence is 14 residues long. Germline assignment: CDR1 SGHVS and CDR2 FNYEAQ. V was pared by 4 bases and J by 1 base, with 8 bases between. This CDR3 is CASSSRGAKNIQYF. CDR3 DNA sequence: TGTGCCAGCAGCTCAAGGGGGGCCAAAAACATTCAGTACTTC.

The chain combines TRBV5-1 with TRBJ2-7, with D possibly TRBD2 on 6 matching bases. The CDR3 totals 16 residues. Germline-derived CDR1 and CDR2 are SGHRS and YFSETQ. With 5 bases removed from V and 0 bases from J, the gap between germline ends came to 18 bases. CDR3 region: CASSLMVASVSYEQYF. The CDR3 DNA sequence: TGCGCCAGCAGTTTAATGGTTGCTAGCGTCTCCTACGAGCAGTACTTC.

The chain is built from TRBV24-1 and TRBJ2-1; 14 bases fit TRBD2. Germline V gives CDR1 KGHDR, CDR2 SFDVKD. With V trimmed by 3 bases and J by 8 bases, 5 bases remained unmatched. This CDR3 has 16 residues. CDR3 amino acids: CATSDQGTSGGYEQFF. Written as DNA, the CDR3 is TGTGCCACCAGTGATCAAGGGACTAGCGGGGGATATGAGCAGTTCTTC.

The chain carries TRBV7-9 and TRBJ1-4, with D unclear. V was pared by 1 base and J by 0 bases, with 6 bases between. Germline V gives CDR1 SEHNR, CDR2 FQNEAQ (reference sequence). The CDR3 totals 15 residues. CDR3 amino acids: CASSLVESTNEKLFF. For the CDR3, the DNA is TGTGCCAGCAGCTTAGTAGAGTCAACTAATGAAAAACTGTTTTTT.

The chain employs TRBV10-2 and TRBJ2-5; 8 bases are shared with TRBD2. The CDR3 length is 17 residues. Germline V gene sequence: CDR1 WSHSY, CDR2 SAAADI. V was pared by 1 base and J by 2 bases, with 9 bases of the junction left unmatched. The CDR3 reads CASSEFERGMGQETQYF. CDR3 bases: TGCGCCAGCAGTGAGTTCGAGCGGGGGATGGGGCAAGAGACCCAGTACTTC.

The gene calls are TRBV18 and TRBJ2-7; D is ambiguous. The CDR3 loop spans 15 amino acids. Between the trimmed V and J ends, which lost 0 bases and 2 bases, there was a span of 11 bases. CDR1 and CDR2 (germline): KGHSH, LQKENI. The CDR3 DNA reads TGTGCCAGCTCACCACCGAACAGCAGGACCTACGAGCAGTACTTC. Residues: CASSPPNSRTYEQYF.

This clone occurred once. V gene TRBV4-1 combines with J gene TRBJ1-2; perhaps TRBD1 as D (5 bases). Per germline, CDR1 MGHRA and CDR2 YSYEKL. V lost 0 bases, J lost 2 bases, and 13 bases lay in between. This CDR3 spans 16 amino acids. For the CDR3, the DNA is TGCGCCAGCAGCCAAGATCAGGGCAGGCGGAACTATGGCTACACCTTC. This encodes CASSQDQGRRNYGYTF.

This chain connects TRBV5-1 to TRBJ2-3, with 8 bases lining up with TRBD1. Germline lookup yields CDR1 SGHRS and CDR2 YFSETQ. J gave up 4 bases and V 4 bases, and 8 bases lay outside the gene matches. The CDR3 has 15 amino acids. The CDR3 spells CASSPLGQGPDTQYF. In DNA, the CDR3 is TGCGCCAGCAGCCCTCTCGGACAGGGCCCAGATACGCAGTATTTT.

The chain is built from TRBV6-5 and TRBJ2-5; TRBD2 agrees at 8 bases. Germline V gene sequence: CDR1 MNHEY, CDR2 SVGAGI. The CDR3 is made up of 14 amino acids. V lost 6 bases, J lost 1 base, and 4 bases stayed unmatched. The CDR3 loop is CASRTGLAQETQYF. In DNA, the CDR3 is TGTGCCAGCAGAACCGGACTAGCCCAAGAGACCCAGTACTTC.

This chain uses TRBV9 with TRBJ1-3, with D tentatively TRBD1 (5 bases). The CDR3 contains 15 residues. Germline V gene sequence: CDR1 SGDLS, CDR2 YYNGEE. V lost 4 bases and J lost 2, with 13 bases in between. The CDR3 DNA reads as TGTGCCAGCAGCCTAGGGGCGGGGGCTGGAAACACCATATATTTT. Protein product: CASSLGAGAGNTIYF. Variable domain in full (rest from reference TRBV9 and TRBJ1-3): DSGVTQTPKHLITATGQRVTLRCSPRSGDLSVYWYQQSLDQGLQFLIQYYNGEERAKGNILERFSAQQFPDLHSELNLSSLELGDSALYFCASSLGAGAGNTIYFGEGSWLTVV.

The rearrangement uses TRBV4-1 and TRBJ2-7, with 10 bases identical to TRBD1. The V gene's germline CDR1 is MGHRA and CDR2 YSYEKL. Trimming removed 4 bases from V and 6 bases from J; junction bases left unmatched: 0. The CDR3 contains 12 residues. CDR3 nucleotide sequence: TGCGCCAGCAGCCGGACAGGGGGCGAGCAGTACTTC. Residues: CASSRTGGEQYF.

The V gene is TRBV30, the J gene TRBJ1-3; D is undetermined. This CDR3 has 12 residues. The V gene lost 3 bases and the J gene lost 3 bases, with 6 bases spanning the gap. Germline loops: CDR1 GTSNPN, CDR2 SVGIG (reference sequence). CDR3 in DNA: TGTGCCTGGAGGCTGGGTGGAAACACCATATATTTT. Translating it yields CAWRLGGNTIYF.

The chain joins TRBV4-3 to TRBJ1-1; TRBD1 is a possible D gene (5 bases). Germline values: CDR1 LGHNA, CDR2 YSLEER. This CDR3 has 17 residues. Trimming shortened V by 1 base and J by 4 bases, and 19 bases separated the two germline ends. This CDR3 is CASSQVVQTRQGTEAFF. In nucleotides, the CDR3 is TGCGCCAGCAGCCAAGTGGTCCAGACCAGGCAGGGCACTGAAGCTTTCTTT.

The gene calls are TRBV9 and TRBJ2-3; TRBD2 matches at 9 bases. J was trimmed by 3 bases and V by 0 bases; bases with no gene match: 5. CDR1 is SGDLS, CDR2 YYNGEE, per germline. CDR3 length: 16 residues. CDR3 sequence: CASSVAISGGTDTQYF. The CDR3 DNA follows: TGTGCCAGCAGCGTAGCTATCAGCGGGGGGACAGATACGCAGTATTTT.

This rearrangement joins TRBV2 to TRBJ1-3; 8 nucleotides match TRBD1. The CDR3 has 16 amino acids. Germline assignment: CDR1 SNHLY and CDR2 FYNNEI. V shed 0 bases and J 4 bases; nucleotides not matched to a gene: 5. The CDR3 sequence: CASSEAPDRVGNTIYF. DNA of the CDR3: TGTGCCAGCAGTGAAGCGCCGGACAGGGTAGGAAACACCATATATTTT.

The V gene is TRBV5-1, the J gene TRBJ2-6, with D uncertain. Germline V gene data show CDR1 as SGHRS and CDR2 as YFSETQ. V was trimmed by 3 bases and J by 6 bases, leaving 7 bases between them. This CDR3 is 13 amino acids long. The CDR3 here is CASSSGTANVLTF. In nucleotides, the CDR3 is TGCGCCAGCAGCTCGGGTACGGCCAACGTCCTGACTTTC.